The 27 T cell receptor beta chains reported below all come from one sample, sequenced in a study of blood T cell repertoires in COVID-19 (dated by TCRdb to 2018 to 2020). Libraries were constructed by the immunoSEQ multiplex PCR assay. This is the immuneACCESS table as TCRdb keeps it, with only in-frame sequences that have V and J called. A part of the clones is gone; compared with another copy, unresolved V genes explain less than half, and the rest is unexplained. The sample has hundreds of thousands of clones on record, around 88% of them singletons. The top ten constitute 10% to 15% of the sample. Material: peripheral blood. The receptors stem from a woman between 65 and 79 years old with COVID-19, enrolled during active disease.

The chain is built from TRBV18 and TRBJ2-3, with D perhaps TRBD2 (7 bases). Per the germline V gene, CDR1 is KGHSH and CDR2 is LQKENI. This CDR3 region has 15 residues. Trimming left V 5 bases short and J 3 bases short, with 15 bases between. DNA of the CDR3: TGTGCCAGCTCAACCTCCGGGGGGCGTACAGATACGCAGTATTTT. Translated: CASSTSGGRTDTQYF. The variable domain in full, completed from reference TRBV18 and TRBJ2-3, reads NAGVMQNPRHLVRRRGQEARLRCSPMKGHSHVYWYRQLPEEGLKFMVYLQKENIIDESGMPKERFSAEFPKEGPSILRIQQVVRGDSAAYFCASSTSGGRTDTQYFGPGTRLTVL.

V and J are TRBV2 and TRBJ2-7; 7 bases are shared with TRBD1. The ends lost 6 bases at V and 6 bases at J; junction bases unmatched: 8. Germline lookup yields CDR1 SNHLY and CDR2 FYNNEI. The CDR3 runs to 13 residues. The CDR3 DNA reads TGTGCCAGCAGAGAGACAGGGAGAGGCGAGCAGTACTTC. Its translation: CASRETGRGEQYF.

The V call is TRBV6-5, the J call TRBJ1-1; 8 positions agree with TRBD1. Germline values: CDR1 MNHEY, CDR2 SVGAGI. The CDR3 length is 16 residues. The V and J ends lost 4 bases and 1 base, in that order; junction bases with no gene match: 8. CDR3 DNA sequence: TGTGCCAGCAGTTTAGGACAGGGCGGGGGGAACACTGAAGCTTTCTTT. Protein sequence: CASSLGQGGGNTEAFF.

The chain links TRBV24-1 to TRBJ1-1; D is perhaps TRBD1 (6 bases). V lost 9 bases and J 2 bases, leaving 12 bases between the germline ends. The CDR3 consists of 13 residues. Per germline, CDR1 KGHDR and CDR2 SFDVKD. CDR3 sequence: CATRTDTNTEAFF. The CDR3 nucleotides read TGTGCCACCCGGACAGATACAAACACTGAAGCTTTCTTT.

The genes are TRBV5-1 and TRBJ1-1; 9 bases are a match to TRBD1. The CDR3 loop spans 15 amino acids. Germline CDR1 SGHRS, CDR2 YFSETQ. Trimming at V came to 3 bases and at J to 1 base, leaving 4 bases not matched to a gene. Written as DNA, the CDR3 is TGCGCCAGCAGCTGGGGACAGGGACAGAACACTGAAGCTTTCTTT. It is translated as CASSWGQGQNTEAFF.

This rearrangement joins TRBV30 to TRBJ2-5; 7 bases fit TRBD2. The CDR3 is 16 amino acids. Germline V lookup: CDR1 GTSNPN, CDR2 SVGIG (reference sequence). V was pared by 1 base and J by 5 bases, with 13 bases of the junction left unmatched. The CDR3 DNA reads TGTGCCTGGAGTGAACGGGTATATGCGGGGGAGGAGACCCAGTACTTC. Translating gives CAWSERVYAGEETQYF.

This clone appeared a single time. The rearrangement uses TRBV9 and TRBJ2-2, with TRBD2 identical over 9 bases. The length of the CDR3 is 17 residues. The germline V gene has CDR1 SGDLS and CDR2 YYNGEE. J lost 6 bases, V lost 0 bases, and 9 bases had no gene match. CDR3 nucleotides: TGTGCCAGCAGCGTAGATGGGGGACTAGCAGGGCCCGGGGAGCTGTTTTTT. The encoded protein is CASSVDGGLAGPGELFF.

The count of this clone is one. The V and J genes are TRBV5-1 and TRBJ1-4; no firm D call. CDR3 length: 17 residues. Per germline, CDR1 SGHRS and CDR2 YFSETQ. Between the trimmed V and J ends, which lost 4 bases and 4 bases, there was a span of 20 bases. As DNA, the CDR3 is TGCGCCAGCAGCCCCCGAACGGAGGACCCCCTTAATGAAAAACTGTTTTTT. Encoded protein: CASSPRTEDPLNEKLFF.

The chain carries TRBV3-1 (or the pseudogene TRBV3-2) and TRBJ2-7, with D possibly being TRBD1 (5 bases). Between the trimmed V and J ends, which lost 3 bases and 3 bases, there was a span of 18 bases. CDR1 and CDR2 (germline): LGHDT, YNNKEL (reference sequence). This CDR3 comprises 16 residues. The CDR3 DNA follows: TGTGCCAGCAGCCAGGACCTTAACCGACAGCACTACGAGCAGTACTTC. It translates to CASSQDLNRQHYEQYF.

This clone has more than one count but fewer than ten. The rearrangement links TRBV2 to TRBJ1-2, with 8 bases aligning to TRBD1. The germline gives CDR1 SNHLY, CDR2 FYNNEI. J gave up 6 bases and V 5 bases, and 5 bases lay outside the gene matches. The CDR3 spans 13 residues. CDR3 loop: CASSQGAGNGYTF. The CDR3 nucleotides are TGTGCCAGCAGTCAGGGGGCCGGGAATGGCTACACCTTC.

In this sample, this clone turned up a few times. This chain uses TRBV19 with TRBJ2-7, with 10 bases that match TRBD1. The CDR3 loop spans 15 amino acids. The trim removed 3 bases at V and 1 base at J, leaving 3 bases unmatched. Germline values: CDR1 LNHDA, CDR2 SQIVND (reference sequence). Here the CDR3 DNA reads TGTGCCAGTAGTATTACGGGACAGGGGTCCTACGAGCAGTACTTC. This codes for CASSITGQGSYEQYF.

To note about this clone: Different DNA sequences within this sample yield the same CDR3. The V gene is TRBV5-4, the J gene TRBJ1-2, with a tentative D call TRBD1 (5 bases). Germline CDR1 is SGHNT and CDR2 is YYREEE (reference sequence). The germline V and J ends were trimmed by 0 bases and 6 bases, with 6 bases remaining between them. The CDR3 runs 12 residues. CDR3 sequence (DNA): TGTGCCAGCAGCTTGGCGGGGGATGGCTACACCTTC. Its translation: CASSLAGDGYTF.

V is TRBV11-2 and J is TRBJ2-1; TRBD1 matches 8 bases. V was clipped by 5 bases and J by 7 bases; unmatched bases: 4. Germline V gives CDR1 SGHAT, CDR2 FQNNGV. This CDR3 is built from 13 residues. CDR3 loop: CASSPDRGNEQFF. In DNA, the CDR3 is TGTGCCAGCAGCCCCGACAGGGGAAATGAGCAGTTCTTC.

V is TRBV6-5 and J is TRBJ1-2; TRBD1 is a possible D gene (5 bases). Trimming took 2 bases from V and 4 from J, leaving 11 bases between them. The CDR3 loop spans 14 amino acids. Germline V CDR1 and CDR2: MNHEY, SVGAGI. CDR3 DNA sequence: TGTGCCAGCAGTTACGGGGGAGGGACCTATGGCTACACCTTC. Residues: CASSYGGGTYGYTF.

The chain links TRBV7-9 to TRBJ2-7; D is unresolved. Germline CDR1 SEHNR, CDR2 FQNEAQ (reference sequence). Trimming took off 5 bases at V and 1 base at J, with 6 bases between the two ends. The CDR3 is 12 residues long. In nucleotides, the CDR3 is TGTGCCAGCAGCGGTCAGTCCTACGAGCAGTACTTC. It translates to CASSGQSYEQYF.

V gene TRBV6-6 combines with J gene TRBJ1-2; possible D gene TRBD1, 6 bases. This CDR3 is built from 13 residues. Looked up from germline, CDR1 is MNHNY and CDR2 is SVGAGI (reference sequence). The V and J ends lost 8 bases and 4 bases respectively, with 14 bases between them. CDR3 DNA sequence: TGTGCCAGCGGAGAGGACAGAAGCTATGGCTACACCTTC. Translated: CASGEDRSYGYTF.

The chain is built from TRBV30 and TRBJ1-3, with D maybe TRBD1 (5 bases). This CDR3 region has 14 residues. The ends were cut back, 0 bases at V and 4 bases at J, with 10 bases in the middle. The germline V gene encodes CDR1 GTSNPN and CDR2 SVGIG (reference sequence). The CDR3 region has the DNA TGTGCCTGGAGTGTACCAGGGCCGGGAAACACCATATATTTT. It is translated as CAWSVPGPGNTIYF.

The V call is TRBV7-8, the J call TRBJ2-7; D might be TRBD1 (6 bases). Per germline, CDR1 SGHVS and CDR2 FQNEAQ. V was pared by 5 bases and J by 6 bases, with 17 bases between. The CDR3 contains 14 residues. The CDR3 sequence: CASSLGQLTGEQYF. As DNA, the CDR3 is TGTGCCAGCAGCCTGGGACAACTCACCGGCGAGCAGTACTTC.

The rearrangement uses TRBV3-1 (or the pseudogene TRBV3-2) and TRBJ2-1, with TRBD1 as a possible D gene (7 bases). This CDR3 is 15 amino acids long. Trimming took off 3 bases at V and 6 bases at J, with 15 bases between the two ends. Germline CDR1 LGHDT, CDR2 YNNKEL (reference sequence). The CDR3 spells CASSHQGGQGNEQFF. The CDR3 coding sequence is TGTGCCAGCAGCCACCAGGGGGGTCAGGGCAATGAGCAGTTCTTC.

This rearrangement joins TRBV27 to TRBJ1-3; D may be TRBD1 (6 bases). CDR3 length: 16 residues. The V end lost 2 bases, the J end lost 6 bases, and 17 bases lay between the germline ends. Per the germline V gene, CDR1 is MNHEY and CDR2 is SMNVEV (reference sequence). The CDR3 nucleotides are TGTGCCAGCAGTTTAAGAGGGGGGGTTTCCAAAAACACCATATATTTT. Encoded protein: CASSLRGGVSKNTIYF.

The chain is built from TRBV24-1 and TRBJ2-1; D remains unclear. The CDR3 spans 15 residues. V was pared by 1 base and J by 5 bases, with 11 bases between. The germline V gene has CDR1 KGHDR and CDR2 SFDVKD. The CDR3: CATSDFVGLNNEQFF. The CDR3 DNA reads as TGTGCCACCAGTGATTTCGTTGGCTTGAACAATGAGCAGTTCTTC.

This chain links TRBV2 with TRBJ2-3, with D maybe TRBD2 (5 bases). V lost 11 bases and J lost 6, with 12 bases in between. The CDR3 runs to 11 residues. Germline CDR1 SNHLY, CDR2 FYNNEI. The CDR3 nucleotides read TGTGCCGGGTCTAGCTTCGATACGCAGTATTTT. Protein: CAGSSFDTQYF. Supplemented by reference TRBV2 and TRBJ2-3, the full variable domain reads EPEVTQTPSHQVTQMGQEVILRCVPISNHLYFYWYRQILGQKVEFLVSFYNNEISEKSEIFDDQFSVERPDGSNFTLKIRSTKLEDSAMYFCAGSSFDTQYFGPGTRLTVL.

The chain carries TRBV5-5 and TRBJ1-5; D gene uncertain. The CDR3 has 16 amino acids. Germline lookup yields CDR1 SGHKS and CDR2 YYEKEE (reference sequence). Trimming removed 0 bases at V and 0 bases at J, with 10 bases between. Here the CDR3 reads CASSLEPGVSNQPQHF. The CDR3 DNA reads TGTGCCAGCAGCTTGGAGCCCGGGGTTAGCAATCAGCCCCAGCATTTT.

The chain recombines TRBV29-1 with TRBJ2-1; 10 bases fit TRBD1. The CDR3 contains 14 residues. CDR1 and CDR2 (germline): SQVTM, ANQGSEA. Trimming took 6 bases from V and 3 from J; bases not matched to a gene: 5. The CDR3 loop is CSVGQGLSYNEQFF. The CDR3 DNA is TGCAGCGTGGGACAGGGGTTGAGCTACAATGAGCAGTTCTTC.

V gene TRBV24-1 combines with J gene TRBJ2-1; a possible D gene is TRBD1 (6 bases). The CDR3 consists of 16 residues. Germline loops: CDR1 KGHDR, CDR2 SFDVKD. V was shortened by 4 bases and J by 1 base, with 13 bases between the two germline ends. This CDR3 is CATSDHGTPSYNEQFF. The CDR3 DNA sequence: TGTGCCACCAGTGACCACGGGACACCATCCTACAATGAGCAGTTCTTC.

With respect to this clone: At one boundary the junction diverges from the germline segment, which might be a read error. The chain combines TRBV11-1 with TRBJ2-7, with TRBD1 matching over 9 bases. The CDR3 consists of 12 residues. Germline V gene sequence: CDR1 SGHAT, CDR2 FQDESV (reference sequence). The CDR3 nucleotides are TGTGCCAGCAGCACCGGGACAGGGAGGGACTCCTTC. It specifies CASSTGTGRDSF. The entire variable domain, with the rest obtained from reference TRBV11-1 and TRBJ2-7, is as follows: EAEVAQSPRYKITEKSQAVAFWCDPISGHATLYWYRQILGQGPELLVQFQDESVVDDSQLPKDRFSAERLKGVDSTLKIQPAELGDSAMYLCASSTGTGRDSFGPGTRLTVT.

The chain combines TRBV7-9 with TRBJ1-2; D gene unclear. CDR1 SEHNR and CDR2 FQNEAQ come from the germline V gene (reference sequence). The V and J ends lost 3 bases and 2 bases respectively, with 7 bases between them. This CDR3 is 13 amino acids long. The CDR3 DNA follows: TGTGCCAGCAGCTTTGAGCGGAACTATGGCTACACCTTC. Protein product: CASSFERNYGYTF.